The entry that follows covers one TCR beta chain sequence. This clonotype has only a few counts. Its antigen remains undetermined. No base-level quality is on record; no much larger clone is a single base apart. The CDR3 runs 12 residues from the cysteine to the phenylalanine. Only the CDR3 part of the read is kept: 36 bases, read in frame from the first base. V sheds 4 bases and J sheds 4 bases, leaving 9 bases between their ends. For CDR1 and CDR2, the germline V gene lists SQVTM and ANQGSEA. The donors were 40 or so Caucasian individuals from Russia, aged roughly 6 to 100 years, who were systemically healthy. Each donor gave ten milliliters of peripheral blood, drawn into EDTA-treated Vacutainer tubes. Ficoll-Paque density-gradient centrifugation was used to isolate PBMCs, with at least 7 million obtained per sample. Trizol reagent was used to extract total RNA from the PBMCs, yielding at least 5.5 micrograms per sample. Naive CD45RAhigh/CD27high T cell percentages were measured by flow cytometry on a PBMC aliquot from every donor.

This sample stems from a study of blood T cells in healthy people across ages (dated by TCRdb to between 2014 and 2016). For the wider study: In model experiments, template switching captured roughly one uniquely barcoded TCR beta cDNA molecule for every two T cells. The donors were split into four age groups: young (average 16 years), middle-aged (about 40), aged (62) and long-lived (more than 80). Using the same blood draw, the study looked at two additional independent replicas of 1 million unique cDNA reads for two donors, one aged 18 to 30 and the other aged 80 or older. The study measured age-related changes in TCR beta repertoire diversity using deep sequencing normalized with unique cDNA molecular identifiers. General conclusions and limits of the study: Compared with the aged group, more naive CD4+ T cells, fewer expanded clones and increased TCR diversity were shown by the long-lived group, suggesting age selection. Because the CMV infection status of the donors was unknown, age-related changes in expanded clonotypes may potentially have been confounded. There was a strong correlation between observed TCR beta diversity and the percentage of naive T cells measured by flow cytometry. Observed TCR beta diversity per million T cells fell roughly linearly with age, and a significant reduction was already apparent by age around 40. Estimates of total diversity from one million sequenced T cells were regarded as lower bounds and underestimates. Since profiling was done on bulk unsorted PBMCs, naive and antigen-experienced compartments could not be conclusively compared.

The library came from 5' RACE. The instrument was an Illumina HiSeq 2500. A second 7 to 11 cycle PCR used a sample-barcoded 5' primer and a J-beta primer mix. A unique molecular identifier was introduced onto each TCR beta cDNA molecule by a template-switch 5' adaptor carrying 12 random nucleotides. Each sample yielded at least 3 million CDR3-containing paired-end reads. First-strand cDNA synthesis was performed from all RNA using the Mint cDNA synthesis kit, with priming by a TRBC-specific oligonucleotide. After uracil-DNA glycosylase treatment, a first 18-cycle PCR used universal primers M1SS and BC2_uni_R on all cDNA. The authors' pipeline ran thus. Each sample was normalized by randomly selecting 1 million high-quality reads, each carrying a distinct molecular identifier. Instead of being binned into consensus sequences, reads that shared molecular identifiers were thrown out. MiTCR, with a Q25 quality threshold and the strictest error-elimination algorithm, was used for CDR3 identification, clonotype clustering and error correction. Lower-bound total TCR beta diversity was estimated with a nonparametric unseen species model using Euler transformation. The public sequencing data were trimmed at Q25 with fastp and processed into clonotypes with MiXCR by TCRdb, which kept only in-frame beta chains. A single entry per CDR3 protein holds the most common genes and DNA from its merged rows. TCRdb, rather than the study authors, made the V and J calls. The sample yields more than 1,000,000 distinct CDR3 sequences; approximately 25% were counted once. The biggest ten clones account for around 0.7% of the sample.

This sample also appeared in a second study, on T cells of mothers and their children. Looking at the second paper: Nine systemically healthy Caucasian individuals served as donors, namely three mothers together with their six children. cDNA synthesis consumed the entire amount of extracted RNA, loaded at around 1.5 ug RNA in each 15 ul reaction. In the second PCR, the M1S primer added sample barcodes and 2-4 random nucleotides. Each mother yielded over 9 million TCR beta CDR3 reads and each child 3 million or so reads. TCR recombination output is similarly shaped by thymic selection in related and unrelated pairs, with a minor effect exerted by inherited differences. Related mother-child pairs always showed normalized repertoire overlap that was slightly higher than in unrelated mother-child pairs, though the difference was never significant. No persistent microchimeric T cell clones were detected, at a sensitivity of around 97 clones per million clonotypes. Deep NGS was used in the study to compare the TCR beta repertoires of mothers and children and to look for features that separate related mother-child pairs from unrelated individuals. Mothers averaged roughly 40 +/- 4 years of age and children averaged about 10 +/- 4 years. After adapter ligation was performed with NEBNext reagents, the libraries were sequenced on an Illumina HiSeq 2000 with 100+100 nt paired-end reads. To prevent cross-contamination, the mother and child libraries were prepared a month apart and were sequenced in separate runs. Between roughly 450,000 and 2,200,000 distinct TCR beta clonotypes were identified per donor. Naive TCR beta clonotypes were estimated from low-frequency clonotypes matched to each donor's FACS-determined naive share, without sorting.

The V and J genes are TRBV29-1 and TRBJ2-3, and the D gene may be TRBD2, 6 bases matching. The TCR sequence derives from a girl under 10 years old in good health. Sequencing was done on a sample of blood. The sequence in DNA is TGCAGCGTTGTTACGGGGGCAGATACGCAGTATTTT. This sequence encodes CSVVTGADTQYF.